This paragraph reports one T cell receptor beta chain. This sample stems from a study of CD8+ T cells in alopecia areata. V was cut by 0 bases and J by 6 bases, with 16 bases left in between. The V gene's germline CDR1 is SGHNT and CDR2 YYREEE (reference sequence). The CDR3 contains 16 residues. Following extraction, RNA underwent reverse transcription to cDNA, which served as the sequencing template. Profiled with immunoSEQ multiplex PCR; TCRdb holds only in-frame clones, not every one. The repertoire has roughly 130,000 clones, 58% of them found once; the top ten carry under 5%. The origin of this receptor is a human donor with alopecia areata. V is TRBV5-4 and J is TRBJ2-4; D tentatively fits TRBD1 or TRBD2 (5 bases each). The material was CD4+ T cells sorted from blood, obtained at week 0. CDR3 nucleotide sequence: TGTGCCAGCAGCTTGGGAGGACACCCAGGAGGAAACATTCAGTACTTC. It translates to CASSLGGHPGGNIQYF.